This T cell receptor (beta chain) was documented in a study of cytomegalovirus exposure and HLA in healthy donors. Study-level information: Among approximately 390 genotyped donors, approximately 80% fell in the Caucasian-associated ancestry cluster.

PCR employed 60 Vbeta and 13 Jbeta primers. The repertoire was sequenced with immunoSEQ multiplex PCR; TCRdb's copy has only in-frame clones and lacks some. This sample has under 200,000 clones; around 86% occur once, and the top ten carry roughly 1.9%. The V and J ends lost 3 bases and 5 bases respectively, with 5 bases between them. The CDR3 consists of 11 residues. The V gene's germline CDR1 is SNHLY and CDR2 FYNNEI. To note about this clone: Its antigen remains unidentified.

Study outcomes and limitations: In an earlier analysis, productive rearrangement rates for most beta V segments clustered near 87% or 30%.

Material for sequencing was PBMCs. V gene TRBV2 combines with J gene TRBJ2-7; no firm D call. This clonotype originated in a human donor in good health. CDR3 sequence reads: CASSDFNEQYF. In DNA form, the CDR3 reads TGTGCCAGCAGTGATTTTAACGAGCAGTACTTC.